This TCR beta chain was identified in a study of cytomegalovirus exposure and HLA in healthy donors. The V gene's germline CDR1 is MGHRA and CDR2 YSYEKL. With 4 bases clipped from V and 4 bases from J, the junction kept 6 bases outside the gene matches. CDR3 length equals 14 residues. PCR used 60 Vbeta primers and 13 Jbeta primers. Assay used: immunoSEQ multiplex PCR; TCRdb lists only in-frame clones, some missing. The sample consists of about 130,000 clones, 84% of them appearing once. As regards this clone: Its antigen is undetermined.

Findings and limits, study-wide: In a later analysis, common viral pathogens appeared linked to several of the most significant clusters.

The V and J genes are TRBV4-1 and TRBJ2-5; TRBD1 agrees at 7 bases. The sequenced material came from PBMCs. The sequence came from a man between 50 and 59 years old in good health and CMV-seronegative. The CDR3 nucleotides read TGCGCCAGCAGCCCTTCGGGACAGCTAGAGACCCAGTACTTC. Its translation: CASSPSGQLETQYF.